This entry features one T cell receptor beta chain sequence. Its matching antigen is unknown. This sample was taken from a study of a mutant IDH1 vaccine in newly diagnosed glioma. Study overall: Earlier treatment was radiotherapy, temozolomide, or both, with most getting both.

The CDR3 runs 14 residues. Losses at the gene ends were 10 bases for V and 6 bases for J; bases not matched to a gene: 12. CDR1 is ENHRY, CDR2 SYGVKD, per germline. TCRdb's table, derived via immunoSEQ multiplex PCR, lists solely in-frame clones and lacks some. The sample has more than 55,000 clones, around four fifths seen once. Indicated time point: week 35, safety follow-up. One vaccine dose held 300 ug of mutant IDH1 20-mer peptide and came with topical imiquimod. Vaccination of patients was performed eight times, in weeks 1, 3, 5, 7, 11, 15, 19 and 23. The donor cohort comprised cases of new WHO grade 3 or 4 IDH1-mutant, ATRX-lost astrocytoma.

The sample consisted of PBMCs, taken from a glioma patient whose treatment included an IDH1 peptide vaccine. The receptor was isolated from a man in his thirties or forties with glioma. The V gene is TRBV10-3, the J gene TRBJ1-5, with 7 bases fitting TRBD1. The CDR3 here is CATTGEGGGQPQHF. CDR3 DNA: TGTGCCACCACAGGGGAGGGGGGCGGTCAGCCCCAGCATTTT.